This T cell receptor (beta chain) came from a study of tumor-infiltrating lymphocytes in primary liver carcinoma. At the level of the study: The patient group consisted of men and women aged 30 to 69 years. Study conclusions and caveats: Only about 8-25% of top clones appeared in all five tumor regions.

The CDR3 spans 14 residues. Germline lookup yields CDR1 SGHRS and CDR2 YFSETQ. With 500 to 650 ng total RNA as template and a constant-region primer, TCR beta cDNA was made. Library construction for TCR beta comprised three nested multiplex PCR rounds performed with slightly modified ARM-PCR. Amplification in the first two PCR rounds was performed using TRBV1-TRBV30 forward primers and a C-beta reverse primer for approximately 10 cycles each. One entry per CDR3 protein, called by TCRdb with MiXCR from the multiplex PCR reads. The table has approximately 110,000 distinct CDR3 sequences, roughly 80% seen once. Joint extraction of RNA and DNA used roughly 19-31 mg of bulk tissue that was unsorted. The patients had histopathologically diagnosed primary liver carcinoma, and their disease was treated by surgical resection. Samples were taken from five separate regions of every tumor. Remarks on this clonotype: The antigen is not known. Its ends do not fully match the called genes, so a read error is possible.

This receptor was obtained from a man aged 35 to 55 with primary liver carcinoma and hepatitis B virus infection. J is TRBJ1-4 and V is TRBV5-1, with D uncertain. Sequencing was performed on liver tumor tissue from sampling region 3. The subset was: tumor region T3, left-lateral pole. The CDR3 is CASSRRRRNEKLFF. CDR3 DNA: TGTGCCAGCAGCCGCCGAAGGAGGAATGAAAAACTGTTTTTT.